Each of the 16 T cell receptor beta chains below was sequenced from the same sample in a study of CD8 T cells in ankylosing spondylitis. General study findings and limits: It appeared that ankylosing spondylitis blood was characterized by a TCR beta motif of several highly homologous variants.

A single record per CDR3 protein comes from TCRdb applying MiXCR to the 5' RACE reads. The sample lists around 890,000 distinct CDR3 sequences; 12% were seen once. No cognate antigen is known for these TCRs. The specimen sequenced was blood, either unsorted or a sorted T cell fraction (not recorded which). The source is a male donor with ankylosing spondylitis.

In its sample, this clonotype was seen a few times. The rearrangement joins TRBV12-3 or TRBV12-4 to TRBJ1-4; D unresolved. Trimming took 6 bases from V and 10 from J, leaving 9 bases between them. The CDR3 spans 11 residues. In DNA form, the CDR3 reads TGTGCCAGCAGGACTCGAGGAAAACTGTTTTTT. Its translation: CASRTRGKLFF.

The V gene is TRBV20-1, the J gene TRBJ1-5, with TRBD1 identical over 10 bases. The CDR3 spans 16 residues. After removal of 5 bases from V and 7 bases from J, the junction contained 14 bases not matched to a gene. Germline values: CDR1 DFQATT, CDR2 SNEGSKA (reference sequence). In DNA, the CDR3 is TGCAGTGCTTACCCCGGGACAGGGGACGCGGGGCAGCCCCAGCATTTT. It translates to CSAYPGTGDAGQPQHF.

Many counts were recorded for this clonotype. V gene TRBV18 combines with J gene TRBJ2-7; possibly TRBD1 or TRBD2 for D (5 bases each). V was pared by 0 bases and J by 7 bases, with 19 bases between. The CDR3 loop spans 16 amino acids. The germline V gene has CDR1 KGHSH and CDR2 LQKENI. CDR3 sequence reads: CASSPPDIRGVGEQYF. The CDR3 region has the DNA TGTGCCAGCTCACCACCGGACATAAGGGGAGTAGGTGAGCAGTACTTC.

This clonotype occurred a few times. V is TRBV20-1 and J is TRBJ1-5; D remains unclear. CDR3 length: 13 amino acids. Trimming stripped 5 bases from V and 3 bases from J, with 11 bases between. Germline CDR1 reads DFQATT; CDR2 reads SNEGSKA (reference sequence). Written as DNA, the CDR3 is TGCAGTGCTGCTAACGCCCTCAATCAGCCCCAGCATTTT. It yields the protein CSAANALNQPQHF.

This clonotype was detected only a few times. V gene TRBV5-6 combines with J gene TRBJ1-5, with D unclear. The CDR3 runs to 12 residues. V was clipped by 3 bases and J by 5 bases, with 6 bases between them. The germline V gene encodes CDR1 SGHDT and CDR2 YYEEEE. This chain's CDR3 is CASSSTHQPQHF. The DNA for the CDR3 is TGTGCCAGCAGCTCGACTCATCAGCCCCAGCATTTT. Full variable domain (rest looked up from reference TRBV5-6 and TRBJ1-5): DAGVTQSPTHLIKTRGQQVTLRCSPKSGHDTVSWYQQALGQGPQFIFQYYEEEERQRGNFPDRFSGHQFPNYSSELNVNALLLGDSALYLCASSSTHQPQHFGDGTRLSIL.

This clonotype showed up just a few times. This chain joins TRBV20-1 and TRBJ2-1; perhaps D is TRBD1 or TRBD2 (5 bases each). Trimming took 6 bases from V and 6 from J, leaving 30 bases between them. The CDR3 runs 18 residues. Germline assignment: CDR1 DFQATT and CDR2 SNEGSKA (reference sequence). DNA of the CDR3: TGCAGTGCCCGCCAGAGAGGAATCCAGGGACGGATGGGCAATGAGCAGTTCTTC. Translation gives CSARQRGIQGRMGNEQFF.

V gene TRBV7-3 combines with J gene TRBJ2-2; D is undetermined. Germline V CDR1 and CDR2: SGHTA, FQGTGA. The germline V and J ends were trimmed by 2 bases and 7 bases, with 8 bases remaining between them. The CDR3 spans 13 residues. As DNA, the CDR3 is TGTGCCAGCAGCTTAGGTCCAGACGGGGAGCTGTTTTTT. Translation gives CASSLGPDGELFF.

V and J are TRBV28 and TRBJ1-2; 8 bases are a match to TRBD1. The J segment lost 5 bases and the V segment lost 3 bases, leaving 8 bases of the junction unmatched. Germline values: CDR1 MDHEN, CDR2 SYDVKM. The CDR3 is 15 residues long. The CDR3 loop reads CASSLDRAPLYGYTF. CDR3 sequence (DNA): TGTGCCAGCAGTTTGGACAGGGCCCCCTTGTATGGCTACACCTTC.

This clonotype was detected only a few times. J is TRBJ2-1 and V is TRBV2; D unresolved. Germline loops: CDR1 SNHLY, CDR2 FYNNEI. V was clipped by 6 bases and J by 6 bases, with 12 bases between them. This CDR3 contains 13 residues. The CDR3 DNA sequence: TGTGCCAGCAGCCGCGATTTATCCAATGAGCAGTTCTTC. This sequence encodes CASSRDLSNEQFF.

This clonotype was seen many times. The V and J genes are TRBV4-3 and TRBJ2-6, with no clear D. V was cut by 6 bases and J by 0 bases, with 9 bases left in between. This CDR3 has 15 amino acids. The germline V gene has CDR1 LGHNA and CDR2 YSLEER. The CDR3 reads CASSLKSSGANVLTF. CDR3 nucleotide sequence: TGCGCCAGCAGTCTAAAGAGCTCTGGGGCCAACGTCCTGACTTTC.

This clonotype appeared a few times. The V gene is TRBV20-1, the J gene TRBJ2-3, with TRBD2 matching 9 bases. The length of the CDR3 is 14 residues. Germline V gene lookup returns CDR1 DFQATT and CDR2 SNEGSKA (reference sequence). V gave up 3 bases and J gave up 5 bases; unmatched junction bases: 6. As DNA, the CDR3 is TGCAGTGCTAGTAGCGGGAGTTTTATAGATACGCAGTATTTT. Its protein product is CSASSGSFIDTQYF.

This clonotype was picked up a small number of times. This chain joins TRBV7-2 and TRBJ2-5; a possible D gene is TRBD1 (6 bases). The CDR3 is 14 amino acids. Per the germline V gene, CDR1 is SGHTA and CDR2 is FQGNSA. The V end was cut by 5 bases, the J end by 4 bases, with 14 bases between. The CDR3 coding sequence is TGTGCCAGCAGCATAACAGGGATGAGAGAGACCCAGTACTTC. Amino acids: CASSITGMRETQYF.

The genes are TRBV12-3 or TRBV12-4 and TRBJ2-1; 10 positions match TRBD2. Losses at the gene ends were 6 bases for V and 5 bases for J; bases not matched to a gene: 4. CDR3 length equals 14 residues. The CDR3 bases are TGTGCCAGCAGCGGGACTAGCGTTGACAATGAGCAGTTCTTC. The encoded protein is CASSGTSVDNEQFF.

This clonotype appeared many times. The chain uses TRBV7-2 and TRBJ2-7; D gene uncertain. Deletions cut 5 bases from V and 6 bases from J, with 14 bases between. CDR3 length: 13 residues. CDR1 and CDR2 (germline): SGHTA, FQGNSA. The CDR3 region is CASSLNWAGEQYF. DNA for the CDR3: TGTGCCAGCAGCCTAAATTGGGCCGGCGAGCAGTACTTC.

The gene calls are TRBV27 and TRBJ1-5; D may be TRBD1 (6 bases). The germline V gene encodes CDR1 MNHEY and CDR2 SMNVEV (reference sequence). Trimming removed 4 bases from V and 0 bases from J, with 10 bases in between. The CDR3 contains 15 residues. CDR3 amino acids: CASSYRAYSNQPQHF. The CDR3 bases are TGTGCCAGCAGTTACAGGGCGTATAGCAATCAGCCCCAGCATTTT.

This chain joins TRBV6-1 and TRBJ2-1, with D tentatively TRBD1 or TRBD2 (5 bases each). The CDR3 totals 16 residues. Trimming removed 5 bases at V and 0 bases at J, with 14 bases between. In germline, CDR1 is MNHNS, CDR2 SASEGT. The CDR3 nucleotides are TGTGCCAGCAGTCTCCGGTGGGGGAGCTCCTACAATGAGCAGTTCTTC. Protein sequence: CASSLRWGSSYNEQFF.